This TCR beta chain stems from a study of cytomegalovirus exposure and HLA in healthy donors. At the level of the study: Among the approximately 400 genotyped donors, 70% to 90% were placed in the Caucasian-associated ancestry cluster. Study results and limitations: Rare TCR sequences predominated, though certain public TCRs were found in many donors. The CMV antigen specificity of a few CMV-associated chains was confirmed through in vitro analysis.

With 60 Vbeta and 13 Jbeta primers, the PCR was carried out. This table comes from immunoSEQ multiplex PCR, and its TCRdb copy is limited to in-frame clones, with some not included. This repertoire shows 150,000 to 200,000 clones, about 81% found once; its top ten account for 1.5%. Looked up from germline, CDR1 is MNHEY and CDR2 is SVGAGI. V lost 8 bases and J lost 3; bases outside the gene matches: 10. The CDR3 covers 15 residues. This clone showed up just a few times. Its specificity is unknown. This rearrangement joins TRBV6-5 to TRBJ2-5; 9 bases line up with TRBD2. Sequenced sample: PBMCs. This clonotype originated in a girl under 18 in good health and CMV-seropositive. CDR3 residues: CASRGSGSWEETQYF. CDR3 sequence (DNA): TGTGCCAGCCGGGGTAGCGGGAGTTGGGAAGAGACCCAGTACTTC.